The 28 T cell receptor beta chains listed next were all sequenced from one sample in a study of T cell responses to AZD1222 COVID-19 vaccine. TCRdb keeps only in-frame clones here, not all; method: immunoSEQ multiplex PCR. The sample holds 170,000 or so clones; approximately 90% are singletons and the top ten take 2.5% to 3.5%. This specimen was peripheral blood, taken on day 0 of AZD1222 vaccination. These receptors came from an adult in good health.

The J gene is TRBJ2-3, the V gene TRBV27; 7 nucleotides agree with TRBD1. The ends lost 5 bases at V and 7 bases at J; junction bases unmatched: 3. The CDR3 consists of 12 residues. CDR1 is MNHEY and CDR2 is SMNVEV in the germline V gene (reference sequence). CDR3 residues: CASSNRGYTQYF. CDR3 DNA sequence: TGTGCCAGCAGTAACAGGGGATATACGCAGTATTTT.

This rearrangement joins TRBV5-1 to TRBJ1-2, with 9 bases matching TRBD1. CDR3 length: 13 residues. From germline, CDR1 is SGHRS and CDR2 YFSETQ. V lost 5 bases to trimming and J lost 5 bases; unmatched junction nucleotides: 4. The chain's CDR3 is CASREGTGYGYTF. The CDR3 region has the DNA TGCGCCAGCAGGGAGGGGACAGGGTATGGCTACACCTTC.

This chain links TRBV7-2 with TRBJ2-3; 8 nucleotides line up with TRBD1. The CDR3 runs to 15 residues. With V trimmed by 4 bases and J by 4 bases, 7 bases remained unmatched. Germline CDR1 is SGHTA and CDR2 is FQGNSA. CDR3 protein: CASSSRLQGADTQYF. In nucleotides, the CDR3 is TGTGCCAGCAGCTCCCGCCTACAGGGGGCAGATACGCAGTATTTT.

This clone was detected a few times. DNA for the CDR3: TGTGCCAGCAGCTCAACTGGGGGGAACACTGAAGCTTTCTTT. Encoded protein: CASSSTGGNTEAFF. V is TRBV9 and J is TRBJ1-1, with D perhaps matching TRBD1 (5 bases). Trimming took 4 bases from V and 1 from J, leaving 11 bases between them. This CDR3 contains 14 residues. Germline values: CDR1 SGDLS, CDR2 YYNGEE.

The rearrangement uses TRBV3-1 (or the pseudogene TRBV3-2) and TRBJ2-7, with D possibly TRBD1 on 6 matching bases. Trimming cost V 4 bases and J 2 bases, with 15 bases left between them. Germline CDR1 reads LGHDT; CDR2 reads YNNKEL (reference sequence). The length of the CDR3 is 15 residues. CDR3 nucleotide sequence: TGTGCCAGCAGCCCGTCACTGGGGGCAGCCTACGAGCAGTACTTC. Translation gives CASSPSLGAAYEQYF.

The chain uses TRBV6-5 and TRBJ2-3, with 8 bases aligning to TRBD1. This CDR3 spans 13 amino acids. Germline CDR1 MNHEY, CDR2 SVGAGI. Trimming cost V 7 bases and J 5 bases; bases outside gene matches: 5. This CDR3 is CASKGQVLDTQYF. In DNA form, the CDR3 reads TGTGCCAGCAAGGGACAGGTGTTAGATACGCAGTATTTT.

The chain has TRBV3-1 (or the pseudogene TRBV3-2) and TRBJ1-3; D is unresolved. CDR1 is LGHDT and CDR2 is YNNKEL in the germline V gene (reference sequence). This CDR3 has 14 amino acids. The V gene lost 2 bases and the J gene lost 6 bases, with 11 bases spanning the gap. The CDR3 sequence: CASSQLGISNTIYF. DNA of the CDR3: TGTGCCAGCAGCCAATTGGGGATCTCAAACACCATATATTTT.

The V and J genes are TRBV9 and TRBJ2-5; 8 bases are shared with TRBD1. V trimming: 0 bases; J trimming: 4 bases; junction bases outside the gene matches: 2. The CDR3 length is 14 residues. The germline gives CDR1 SGDLS, CDR2 YYNGEE. Here the CDR3 DNA reads TGTGCCAGCAGCGTAGACAGGGGGGCAGAGACCCAGTACTTC. It codes for CASSVDRGAETQYF. Full variable domain (missing parts from reference TRBV9 and TRBJ2-5): DSGVTQTPKHLITATGQRVTLRCSPRSGDLSVYWYQQSLDQGLQFLIQYYNGEERAKGNILERFSAQQFPDLHSELNLSSLELGDSALYFCASSVDRGAETQYFGPGTRLLVL.

The V and J genes are TRBV5-4 and TRBJ2-2, with 16 bases aligning to TRBD2. The CDR3 has 17 residues. The trim removed 7 bases at V and 3 bases at J, leaving 6 bases unmatched. From germline, CDR1 is SGHNT and CDR2 YYREEE (reference sequence). For the CDR3, the DNA is TGTGCCAGCTCCGGGACTAGCGGGGGGGCCTACACCGGGGAGCTGTTTTTT. This encodes CASSGTSGGAYTGELFF.

The V and J genes are TRBV11-2 and TRBJ1-2, with TRBD1 identical over 9 bases. V dropped 5 bases and J dropped 0; count of bases not matched to a gene: 7. The CDR3 consists of 16 residues. CDR1 and CDR2 (germline): SGHAT, FQNNGV. For the CDR3, the DNA is TGTGCCAGCAGCGAATTACAGGGGGCAGCTAACTATGGCTACACCTTC. Protein product: CASSELQGAANYGYTF. Supplemented by reference TRBV11-2 and TRBJ1-2, the full variable domain reads EAGVAQSPRYKIIEKRQSVAFWCNPISGHATLYWYQQILGQGPKLLIQFQNNGVVDDSQLPKDRFSAERLKGVDSTLKIQPAKLEDSAVYLCASSELQGAANYGYTFGSGTRLTVV.

The chain has TRBV6-5 and TRBJ2-5; 7 nucleotides match TRBD2. From germline, CDR1 is MNHEY and CDR2 SVGAGI. Trimming removed 6 bases from V and 7 bases from J; junction bases left unmatched: 8. The CDR3 extends over 13 amino acids. CDR3 in DNA: TGTGCCAGCAGCCGTAGTGGGGAGGGGACCCAGTACTTC. This gives the protein CASSRSGEGTQYF.

The CDR3 DNA reads TGTGCCAGCAGCTTGGTCGCGGGCACAGATACGCAGTATTTT. Translating gives CASSLVAGTDTQYF. The chain has TRBV5-5 and TRBJ2-3; D is unclear. The V and J ends lost 0 bases and 1 base respectively, with 6 bases between them. The CDR3 covers 14 residues. Germline V lookup: CDR1 SGHKS, CDR2 YYEKEE (reference sequence).

The chain carries TRBV14 and TRBJ1-1; D call uncertain. Germline values: CDR1 SGHDN, CDR2 FVKESK. This CDR3 has 13 amino acids. Deletions cut 0 bases from V and 3 bases from J, with 5 bases between. The CDR3 nucleotides are TGTGCCAGCAGCCAAGATCTGCACACTGAAGCTTTCTTT. Translated, it gives CASSQDLHTEAFF.

This chain uses TRBV6-2 or TRBV6-3 with TRBJ2-7, with 12 bases that match TRBD1. V dropped 4 bases and J dropped 0; count of bases not matched to a gene: 10. Germline V CDR1 and CDR2: MNHEY, SVGEGT. This CDR3 comprises 18 residues. The CDR3 DNA sequence: TGTGCCAGCAGTTCCCCCCACGGGACAGGGGGCTTCTCCTACGAGCAGTACTTC. This sequence encodes CASSSPHGTGGFSYEQYF.

V gene TRBV18 combines with J gene TRBJ2-1; TRBD1 might be the D (5 bases). Per germline, CDR1 KGHSH and CDR2 LQKENI. The CDR3 loop spans 12 amino acids. With 3 bases removed from V and 7 bases from J, the gap between germline ends came to 7 bases. The CDR3 spells CASSPKGNEQFF. The CDR3 DNA is TGTGCCAGCTCACCTAAGGGGAATGAGCAGTTCTTC.

The chain joins TRBV19 to TRBJ2-3, with 10 bases identical to TRBD1. The germline gives CDR1 LNHDA, CDR2 SQIVND (reference sequence). This CDR3 comprises 16 residues. V was clipped by 3 bases and J by 6 bases; unmatched bases: 9. Here the CDR3 reads CASSITGTGVRDTQYF. The DNA for the CDR3 is TGTGCCAGTAGTATCACCGGGACAGGGGTACGGGATACGCAGTATTTT.

The chain couples TRBV4-2 to TRBJ2-2; tentative D call: TRBD2 (7 bases). The CDR3 has 16 amino acids. CDR1 is LGHNA and CDR2 is YNFKEQ in the germline V gene. Deletions cut 0 bases from V and 4 bases from J, with 12 bases between. The CDR3 nucleotides read TGTGCCAGCAGCCAAGAGGGGGGGCGGGTCACCGGGGAGCTGTTTTTT. It codes for CASSQEGGRVTGELFF.

The V and J genes are TRBV12-3 or TRBV12-4 and TRBJ1-2; 7 bases are a match to TRBD1. V gave up 5 bases and J gave up 9 bases; unmatched junction bases: 6. The CDR3 runs 12 residues. Here the CDR3 DNA reads TGTGCCAGCAGTCCCTGGGACAGTCGCTACACCTTC. This translates into CASSPWDSRYTF.

This chain connects TRBV2 to TRBJ1-2, with a weak D call TRBD1 (5 bases). The CDR3 spans 15 residues. The germline V gene has CDR1 SNHLY and CDR2 FYNNEI. Trimming left V 7 bases short and J 5 bases short, with 20 bases between. CDR3 loop: CASMYGTQLEYGYTF. For the CDR3, the DNA is TGTGCCAGCATGTATGGGACCCAGCTTGAGTATGGCTACACCTTC.

The chain carries TRBV29-1 and TRBJ2-7, with D unresolved. Germline lookup yields CDR1 SQVTM and CDR2 ANQGSEA. CDR3 size: 12 residues. The V end lost 3 bases, the J end lost 2 bases, and 8 bases lay between the germline ends. CDR3 sequence: CSVEFPTYEQYF. The CDR3 DNA follows: TGCAGCGTTGAGTTCCCTACCTACGAGCAGTACTTC.

The V call is TRBV29-1, the J call TRBJ2-4, with a weak D call TRBD2 (6 bases). The V gene's germline CDR1 is SQVTM and CDR2 ANQGSEA. V lost 2 bases and J 13 bases, leaving 21 bases between the germline ends. This CDR3 has 14 amino acids. CDR3 nucleotides: TGCAGCGTTGAAATTGTCACGGTGGGACGGGAGCAGTACTTC. Its protein is CSVEIVTVGREQYF.

The rearrangement uses TRBV6-5 and TRBJ1-5; D gene ambiguous. The V gene's germline CDR1 is MNHEY and CDR2 SVGAGI. Trimming removed 8 bases at V and 7 bases at J, with 18 bases between. The length of the CDR3 is 14 residues. The DNA for the CDR3 is TGTGCCAGCTCCCCCCCCCTGGAGGGACAGCCCCAGCATTTT. The encoded protein is CASSPPLEGQPQHF.

This chain links TRBV5-4 with TRBJ1-1; D is undetermined. This CDR3 is built from 16 residues. Germline CDR1 SGHNT, CDR2 YYREEE (reference sequence). The ends were cut back, 4 bases at V and 4 bases at J, with 20 bases in the middle. The CDR3 DNA sequence: TGTGCCAGCAGCGGTTTCCGGGATGGGGATGGCACTGAAGCTTTCTTT. Residues: CASSGFRDGDGTEAFF.

This clone was counted a few times. This chain links TRBV5-6 with TRBJ1-5; D unresolved. Germline CDR1 reads SGHDT; CDR2 reads YYEEEE. CDR3 length: 15 amino acids. V shed 0 bases and J shed 6 bases, with 13 bases lying between them. The CDR3 sequence is CASSLGPLGSQPQHF. The CDR3 DNA reads TGTGCCAGCAGCTTGGGGCCGTTGGGGTCTCAGCCCCAGCATTTT.

The chain uses TRBV2 and TRBJ2-7; 10 nucleotides agree with TRBD2. CDR3 length equals 16 residues. After removal of 4 bases from V and 7 bases from J, the junction contained 13 bases not matched to a gene. CDR1 is SNHLY, CDR2 FYNNEI, per germline. This CDR3 is CASSGASGGGSWEQYF. CDR3 bases: TGTGCCAGCAGTGGGGCTAGCGGGGGCGGAAGTTGGGAGCAGTACTTC. The full variable domain, with the rest looked up from reference TRBV2 and TRBJ2-7, is EPEVTQTPSHQVTQMGQEVILRCVPISNHLYFYWYRQILGQKVEFLVSFYNNEISEKSEIFDDQFSVERPDGSNFTLKIRSTKLEDSAMYFCASSGASGGGSWEQYFGPGTRLTVT.

The chain uses TRBV3-1 (or the pseudogene TRBV3-2) and TRBJ2-3; the match to TRBD2 covers 8 bases. Germline V CDR1 and CDR2: LGHDT, YNNKEL (reference sequence). V trimming: 4 bases; J trimming: 6 bases; junction bases outside the gene matches: 12. This CDR3 has 16 amino acids. The CDR3 here is CASSPGGGSVVDTQYF. DNA for the CDR3: TGTGCCAGCAGCCCCGGGGGGGGCTCAGTAGTGGATACGCAGTATTTT.

Turning to this clone: Its ends do not fully match the called genes, so a read error is possible. The chain combines TRBV7-7 with TRBJ2-1; TRBD1 matches at 9 bases. This CDR3 comprises 17 residues. Germline V lookup: CDR1 SSHAT, CDR2 FNYEAQ (reference sequence). DNA for the CDR3: TGTGCTAGCAGCGCAGGACAGGGGCAGGGCTCCTACAATGAGCAGTTCTTC. Its protein product is CASSAGQGQGSYNEQFF.

This chain joins TRBV20-1 and TRBJ1-1; the match to TRBD1 covers 10 bases. In germline, CDR1 is DFQATT, CDR2 SNEGSKA (reference sequence). The CDR3 runs 14 residues. The J segment lost 5 bases and the V segment lost 3 bases, leaving 6 bases of the junction unmatched. The CDR3 DNA sequence: TGCAGTGCTAGTTTGGGACAGGGGTATACTGAAGCTTTCTTT. This sequence encodes CSASLGQGYTEAFF.